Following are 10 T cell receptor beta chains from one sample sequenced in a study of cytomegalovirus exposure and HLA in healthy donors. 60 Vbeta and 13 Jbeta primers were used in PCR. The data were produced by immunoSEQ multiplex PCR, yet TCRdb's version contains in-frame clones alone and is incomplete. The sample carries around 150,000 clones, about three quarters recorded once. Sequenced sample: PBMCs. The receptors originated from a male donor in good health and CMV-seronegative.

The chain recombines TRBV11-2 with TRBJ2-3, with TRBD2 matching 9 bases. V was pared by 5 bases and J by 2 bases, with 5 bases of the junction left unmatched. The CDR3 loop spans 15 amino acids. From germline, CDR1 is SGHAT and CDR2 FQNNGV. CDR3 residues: CASSLTSGLTDTQYF. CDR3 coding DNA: TGTGCCAGCAGCCTGACTAGCGGACTCACAGATACGCAGTATTTT.

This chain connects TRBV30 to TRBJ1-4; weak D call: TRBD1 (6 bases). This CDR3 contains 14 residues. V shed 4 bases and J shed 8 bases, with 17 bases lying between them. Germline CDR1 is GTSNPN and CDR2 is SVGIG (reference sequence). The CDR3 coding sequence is TGTGCCTGGACTAGGGGGGGGCGAGGAGAAAAACTGTTTTTT. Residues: CAWTRGGRGEKLFF.

The CDR3 region has the DNA TGTGCCAGCAGCTTGGGCTATCCCCGACAGGGACCTAATGAAAAACTGTTTTTT. It is translated as CASSLGYPRQGPNEKLFF. The rearrangement uses TRBV5-8 and TRBJ1-4; 7 positions match TRBD1. V lost 0 bases and J lost 3; bases outside the gene matches: 11. The CDR3 has 18 amino acids. Germline V gene sequence: CDR1 SGHTS, CDR2 YDEGEE.

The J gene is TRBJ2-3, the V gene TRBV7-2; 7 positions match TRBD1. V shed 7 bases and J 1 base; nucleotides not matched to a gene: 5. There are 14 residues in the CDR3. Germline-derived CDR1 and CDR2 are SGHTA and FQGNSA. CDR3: CASNLDRGTDTQYF. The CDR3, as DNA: TGTGCCAGCAATCTAGACAGGGGCACAGATACGCAGTATTTT.

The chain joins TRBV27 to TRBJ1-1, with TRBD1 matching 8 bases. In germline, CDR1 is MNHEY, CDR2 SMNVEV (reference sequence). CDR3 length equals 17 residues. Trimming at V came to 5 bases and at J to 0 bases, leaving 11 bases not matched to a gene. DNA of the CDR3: TGTGCCAGCAGTCGGGACAGGACCATTTGGCTGAACACTGAAGCTTTCTTT. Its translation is CASSRDRTIWLNTEAFF.

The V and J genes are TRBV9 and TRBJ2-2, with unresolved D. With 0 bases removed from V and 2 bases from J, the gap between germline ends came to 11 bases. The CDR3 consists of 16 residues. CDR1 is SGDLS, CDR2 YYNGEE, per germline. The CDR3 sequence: CASSVAPWSNTGELFF. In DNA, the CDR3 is TGTGCCAGCAGCGTAGCCCCGTGGAGCAACACCGGGGAGCTGTTTTTT.

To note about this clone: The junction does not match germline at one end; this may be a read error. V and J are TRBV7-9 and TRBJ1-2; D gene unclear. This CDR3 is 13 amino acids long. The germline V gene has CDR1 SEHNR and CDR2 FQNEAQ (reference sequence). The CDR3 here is CSSSRQPNYGYTF. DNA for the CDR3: TGTTCCAGCAGCCGACAACCTAACTATGGCTACACCTTC. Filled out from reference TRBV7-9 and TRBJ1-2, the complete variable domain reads DTGVSQNPRHKITKRGQNVTFRCDPISEHNRLYWYRQTLGQGPEFLTYFQNEAQLEKSRLLSDRFSAERPKGSFSTLEIQRTEQGDSAMYLCSSSRQPNYGYTFGSGTRLTVV.

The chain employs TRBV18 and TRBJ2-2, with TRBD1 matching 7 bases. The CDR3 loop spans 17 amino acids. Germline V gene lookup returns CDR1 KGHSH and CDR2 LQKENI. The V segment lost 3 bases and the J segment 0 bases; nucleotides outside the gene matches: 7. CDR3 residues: CASSPRTGYTNTGELFF. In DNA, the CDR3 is TGTGCCAGCTCACCCCGGACAGGATACACGAACACCGGGGAGCTGTTTTTT.

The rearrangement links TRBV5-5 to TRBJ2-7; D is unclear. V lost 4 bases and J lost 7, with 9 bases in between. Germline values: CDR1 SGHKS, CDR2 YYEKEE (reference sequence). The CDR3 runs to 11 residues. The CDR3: CASSPFEEQYF. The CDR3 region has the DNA TGTGCCAGCAGCCCCTTCGAGGAGCAGTACTTC.

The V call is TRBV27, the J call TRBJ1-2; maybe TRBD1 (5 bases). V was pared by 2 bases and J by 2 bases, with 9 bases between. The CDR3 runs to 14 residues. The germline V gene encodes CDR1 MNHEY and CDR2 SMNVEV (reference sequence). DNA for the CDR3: TGTGCCAGCAGTTTAAAGGGGCCCAACTATGGCTACACCTTC. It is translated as CASSLKGPNYGYTF.